Here is one T cell receptor (beta chain) with its context. This CDR3 comprises 14 residues. CDR1 SGHNT and CDR2 YYREEE come from the germline V gene (reference sequence). Trimming pared 6 bases from V and 0 bases from J, leaving 9 bases between. These data come from a study of T cells in narcolepsy. Repertoires were generated with immunoSEQ multiplex PCR, while TCRdb's copy carries only in-frame clones and drops some. The sample contains roughly 25,000 clones, 70% to 90% of which appear only once. Sequencing was performed on CD45RA- memory CD4+ T cells from PBMCs. The genes are TRBV5-4 and TRBJ2-2; D is ambiguous. This clonotype originated in a human donor with narcolepsy. The CDR3 sequence is CASTGEPNTGELFF. In DNA, the CDR3 is TGTGCCAGCACAGGAGAGCCGAACACCGGGGAGCTGTTTTTT. The full variable domain, rest sourced from reference TRBV5-4 and TRBJ2-2, is ETGVTQSPTHLIKTRGQQVTLRCSSQSGHNTVSWYQQALGQGPQFIFQYYREEENGRGNFPPRFSGLQFPNYSSELNVNALELDDSALYLCASTGEPNTGELFFGEGSRLTVL.